The 15 T cell receptor beta chains presented below share a single source sample, sequenced in a study of cytomegalovirus exposure and HLA in healthy donors. PCR used 60 Vbeta primers and 13 Jbeta primers. Generated by immunoSEQ multiplex PCR, the TCRdb table keeps only in-frame clones and is missing some. The sample has roughly 160,000 clones, over 60% seen once. Sequenced: PBMCs. The source is a man between 50 and 59 years old in good health and CMV-seropositive.

This clone was detected only a few times. The chain is built from TRBV9 and TRBJ2-2; no firm D call. Germline CDR1 reads SGDLS; CDR2 reads YYNGEE. This CDR3 has 14 amino acids. Trimming cost V 4 bases and J 6 bases, with 13 bases left between them. For the CDR3, the DNA is TGTGCCAGCAGCCCCTCGACTTCTTCCGGGGAGCTGTTTTTT. Protein sequence: CASSPSTSSGELFF.

This clone came up a few times. The chain recombines TRBV11-2 with TRBJ1-3; D not certain. Germline CDR1 is SGHAT and CDR2 is FQNNGV. This CDR3 region has 14 residues. V gave up 5 bases and J gave up 0 bases, with 8 bases separating them. The CDR3 here is CASSPIPSGNTIYF. CDR3 in DNA: TGTGCCAGCAGCCCAATCCCCTCTGGAAACACCATATATTTT.

This sequence joins TRBV28 and TRBJ2-2, with 9 bases aligning to TRBD1. J was trimmed by 6 bases and V by 9 bases; bases with no gene match: 14. The germline V gene encodes CDR1 MDHEN and CDR2 SYDVKM. The CDR3 extends over 16 amino acids. The CDR3 here is CASTRPGQGRAGELFF. Here the CDR3 DNA reads TGTGCCAGTACCCGGCCGGGACAGGGTCGGGCCGGGGAGCTGTTTTTT.

This chain connects TRBV15 to TRBJ2-5; D might be TRBD2 (6 bases). Trimming took 8 bases from V and 5 from J, leaving 18 bases between them. The CDR3 spans 14 residues. CDR1 is LNHNV and CDR2 is YYDKDF in the germline V gene (reference sequence). The CDR3 coding sequence is TGTGCCACCGGGGCGCGGGGTGGTCGGGAGACCCAGTACTTC. Protein sequence: CATGARGGRETQYF.

This clone was recorded only once. The genes are TRBV14 and TRBJ1-1; D ambiguous. This CDR3 has 16 amino acids. Germline CDR1 is SGHDN and CDR2 is FVKESK. Trimming took off 3 bases at V and 10 bases at J, with 24 bases between the two ends. The CDR3 reads CASSQRARLGAGGAFF. The CDR3 nucleotides are TGTGCCAGCAGCCAGAGGGCCCGCCTCGGTGCGGGAGGAGCTTTCTTT. The full variable domain, in which reference TRBV14 and TRBJ1-1 provide the parts outside the CDR3, is EAGVTQFPSHSVIEKGQTVTLRCDPISGHDNLYWYRRVMGKEIKFLLHFVKESKQDESGMPNNRFLAERTGGTYSTLKVQPAELEDSGVYFCASSQRARLGAGGAFFGQGTRLTVV.

The chain recombines TRBV28 with TRBJ2-6; no clear D. With 3 bases removed from V and 0 bases from J, the gap between germline ends came to 9 bases. CDR3 length: 16 residues. Germline V gene lookup returns CDR1 MDHEN and CDR2 SYDVKM. The DNA of the CDR3 is TGTGCCAGCAGTTTTTTCAGGATCTCTGGGGCCAACGTCCTGACTTTC. Protein: CASSFFRISGANVLTF.

Here the CDR3 DNA reads TGTGCCAGCAGCCGCGAGGGACACCCGACCAGCTCCTACGAGCAGTACTTC. As protein: CASSREGHPTSSYEQYF. The chain carries TRBV7-9 and TRBJ2-7, with D possibly TRBD1 on 6 matching bases. This CDR3 has 17 residues. V lost 5 bases and J 0 bases, leaving 20 bases between the germline ends. Germline V gene data show CDR1 as SEHNR and CDR2 as FQNEAQ (reference sequence).

The rearrangement links TRBV5-1 to TRBJ1-2; D unclear. CDR3 length: 13 amino acids. Germline lookup yields CDR1 SGHRS and CDR2 YFSETQ. With 0 bases removed from V and 7 bases from J, the gap between germline ends came to 10 bases. The CDR3 nucleotides read TGCGCCAGCAGCTTGGCGGGGTCGGGTGGCTACACCTTC. Translated, it gives CASSLAGSGGYTF.

The V call is TRBV5-1, the J call TRBJ2-5, with 9 bases fitting TRBD2. Per germline, CDR1 SGHRS and CDR2 YFSETQ. The V and J ends lost 0 bases and 3 bases, in that order; junction bases with no gene match: 0. CDR3 length: 14 amino acids. The CDR3 DNA is TGCGCCAGCAGCTTGGGCGGGGGGGAAGAGACCCAGTACTTC. The encoded protein is CASSLGGGEETQYF.

Turning to this clone: The sample has other DNA sequences that encode this CDR3 too. V gene TRBV5-1 combines with J gene TRBJ1-3, with D hard to call. The CDR3 covers 14 residues. V lost 0 bases and J lost 0, with 4 bases in between. Germline V gene sequence: CDR1 SGHRS, CDR2 YFSETQ. The CDR3 DNA reads TGCGCCAGCAGCTTGGGGAGCTCTGGAAACACCATATATTTT. Its protein is CASSLGSSGNTIYF.

This clone was detected only a few times. CDR3 region: CASSGTSGGGSYNEQFF. The DNA for the CDR3 is TGTGCCAGCAGTGGGACTAGCGGGGGGGGCTCCTACAATGAGCAGTTCTTC. The chain carries TRBV6-1 and TRBJ2-1, with TRBD2 matching 15 bases. Germline values: CDR1 MNHNS, CDR2 SASEGT. The CDR3 has 17 residues. J gave up 0 bases and V 4 bases, and 1 base lay outside the gene matches.

The V call is TRBV4-3, the J call TRBJ1-4; D possibly corresponds to TRBD1 (5 bases). Trimming left V 2 bases short and J 10 bases short, with 14 bases between. From germline, CDR1 is LGHNA and CDR2 YSLEER. This CDR3 comprises 14 residues. The CDR3 loop is CASSQPTGAGKLFF. In nucleotides, the CDR3 is TGCGCCAGCAGCCAACCTACAGGAGCCGGAAAACTGTTTTTT.

CDR3: CASTLTGVTEAFF. The DNA for the CDR3 is TGTGCCAGCACCTTGACAGGGGTAACTGAAGCTTTCTTT. This chain joins TRBV6-6 and TRBJ1-1, with 8 bases identical to TRBD1. Unmatched junction bases numbered 6, after V lost 7 bases and J lost 5 bases. Germline CDR1 MNHNY, CDR2 SVGAGI (reference sequence). The CDR3 has 13 amino acids.

The chain links TRBV6-1 to TRBJ2-3; D ambiguous. The CDR3 is 12 amino acids. The germline gives CDR1 MNHNS, CDR2 SASEGT. The V gene lost 8 bases and the J gene lost 1 base, with 7 bases spanning the gap. The CDR3 reads CASESRTDTQYF. DNA of the CDR3: TGTGCCAGCGAGAGTCGCACAGATACGCAGTATTTT.

The V call is TRBV6-6, the J call TRBJ2-7; possible D gene TRBD1, 5 bases. The germline gives CDR1 MNHNY, CDR2 SVGAGI (reference sequence). V was shortened by 6 bases and J by 0 bases, with 18 bases between the two germline ends. The CDR3 totals 16 residues. In nucleotides, the CDR3 is TGTGCCAGCAGAAACACTCAGGGTAGGGACTCCTACGAGCAGTACTTC. This translates into CASRNTQGRDSYEQYF.